This TCR beta chain was captured by sequencing in a study of blood T cell repertoires in COVID-19. About the research overall: COVID-19 samples, acute and convalescent, were from the United States, Italy and Spain.

All enrollees were about 18 to 90 years old and from roughly 26 US areas. Which cohort a participant joined came from the clinical history participants gave. Authors' methods: Estimation of nucleated cell counts relied on the amplification of reference gene primers. TCRdb's table, derived via immunoSEQ multiplex PCR, lists solely in-frame clones and lacks some. The V and J calls and clone size come from that table; D and trimming were worked out from the DNA. The sample lists a few hundred thousand clones; around 87% were seen once. CDR3 length equals 13 residues. CDR1 and CDR2 from the germline V gene are SEHNR and FQNEAQ (reference sequence). Trimming cost V 1 base and J 5 bases, with 9 bases left between them.

This sequence joins TRBV7-9 and TRBJ2-7; D is perhaps TRBD2 (5 bases). This clonotype was sampled from a man in his forties in a cohort exposed to, infected with or recovered from COVID-19 (not recorded which). The sequenced sample consisted of PBMCs or T cells enriched from blood (not recorded which). The CDR3 DNA is TGTGCCAGCAGCTTAGAGGCGGGCCACGAGCAGTACTTC. Its protein product is CASSLEAGHEQYF.